The 29 T cell receptor beta chains below come from one sample, sequenced in a study of blood T cell repertoires in COVID-19. Generated by immunoSEQ multiplex PCR, the TCRdb table keeps only in-frame clones and is missing some. The sample lists over 110,000 clones, roughly 80% occurring once. Material for sequencing was peripheral blood. Every receptor here comes from a man in his 70s who had recovered from COVID-19.

The V call is TRBV27, the J call TRBJ2-1, with TRBD2 matching 8 bases. Germline CDR1 and CDR2: MNHEY and SMNVEV (reference sequence). V trimming: 7 bases; J trimming: 4 bases; junction bases outside the gene matches: 9. The CDR3 totals 15 residues. The DNA of the CDR3 is TGTGCCAGCATTGCCGGGACTAGTATGTACAATGAGCAGTTCTTC. This gives the protein CASIAGTSMYNEQFF.

The V call is TRBV5-4, the J call TRBJ2-3; TRBD1 is a possible D gene (6 bases). Germline assignment: CDR1 SGHNT and CDR2 YYREEE (reference sequence). With 3 bases removed from V and 3 bases from J, the gap between germline ends came to 8 bases. The CDR3 length is 13 residues. CDR3 nucleotides: TGTGCCAGCAGCTCCCAGGGGACAGATACGCAGTATTTT. Residues: CASSSQGTDTQYF.

Only a few counts were recorded for this clone. The chain combines TRBV19 with TRBJ1-6; no firm D call. V lost 4 bases and J 5 bases, leaving 18 bases between the germline ends. Germline CDR1 is LNHDA and CDR2 is SQIVND (reference sequence). There are 17 residues in the CDR3. CDR3 sequence (DNA): TGTGCCAGTAGTAGTTTACTGTATGACTATAATAATTCACCCCTCCACTTT. It translates to CASSSLLYDYNNSPLHF.

The rearrangement uses TRBV3-1 (or the pseudogene TRBV3-2) and TRBJ2-7; 7 bases are a match to TRBD1. V dropped 4 bases and J dropped 5; count of bases not matched to a gene: 2. The CDR3 is 12 amino acids. The germline V gene encodes CDR1 LGHDT and CDR2 YNNKEL (reference sequence). DNA for the CDR3: TGTGCCAGCAGCCGCACAGGGGACGAGCAGTACTTC. This codes for CASSRTGDEQYF.

This clone appeared a single time. The chain couples TRBV11-2 to TRBJ2-5, with 9 bases lining up with TRBD2. CDR1 and CDR2 (germline): SGHAT, FQNNGV. After removal of 6 bases from V and 3 bases from J, the junction contained 2 bases not matched to a gene. CDR3 length: 13 amino acids. DNA for the CDR3: TGTGCCAGCAGGCTAGCGGGAAAAGAGACCCAGTACTTC. Residues: CASRLAGKETQYF.

As concerns this clone: A read error may explain this, as a much larger clone is one base away. The chain carries TRBV29-1 and TRBJ1-1; TRBD1 matches at 7 bases. The CDR3 totals 12 residues. V shed 7 bases, J shed 0 bases, and the junction held 2 bases outside the gene matches. Per the germline V gene, CDR1 is SQVTM and CDR2 is ANQGSEA. CDR3 protein: CSGGQMNTEAFF. The CDR3 DNA sequence: TGCAGCGGGGGACAGATGAACACTGAAGCTTTCTTT.

The chain couples TRBV4-1 to TRBJ2-2; D is possibly TRBD2 (5 bases). Trimming removed 1 base from V and 0 bases from J, with 9 bases in between. The germline V gene has CDR1 MGHRA and CDR2 YSYEKL. The length of the CDR3 is 16 residues. The CDR3, as DNA: TGCGCCAGCAGCCAAGTGTCGGGAACGAACACCGGGGAGCTGTTTTTT. It specifies CASSQVSGTNTGELFF.

The J gene is TRBJ1-2, the V gene TRBV7-2, with 7 bases fitting TRBD1. Germline CDR1 is SGHTA and CDR2 is FQGNSA. J gave up 4 bases and V 5 bases, and 7 bases lay outside the gene matches. The CDR3 length is 14 residues. The CDR3 DNA follows: TGTGCCAGCAGCCCGATCCGGGACAGCTATGGCTACACCTTC. Translated: CASSPIRDSYGYTF.

This clone occurred a few times. The rearrangement uses TRBV7-6 and TRBJ1-1; tentative D call: TRBD1 (5 bases). This CDR3 is 15 amino acids long. Trimming took off 5 bases at V and 1 base at J, with 14 bases between the two ends. Germline-derived CDR1 and CDR2 are SGHVS and FNYEAQ. CDR3 residues: CASSRGVGKNTEAFF. DNA for the CDR3: TGTGCCAGCAGCCGGGGGGTGGGGAAGAACACTGAAGCTTTCTTT.

The chain joins TRBV7-9 to TRBJ2-7, with 9 bases lining up with TRBD2. In germline, CDR1 is SEHNR, CDR2 FQNEAQ (reference sequence). The V gene end was trimmed by 0 bases and the J gene end by 9 bases; junction bases not matched to a gene: 6. The CDR3 is 14 residues long. CDR3 region: CASSLAEREVSQYF. The CDR3 DNA reads TGTGCCAGCAGCTTAGCAGAGCGGGAGGTGTCGCAGTACTTC.

The chain uses TRBV18 and TRBJ1-5, with 8 bases that match TRBD1. The CDR3 loop spans 14 amino acids. V shed 6 bases and J 3 bases; nucleotides not matched to a gene: 4. CDR1 is KGHSH and CDR2 is LQKENI in the germline V gene. CDR3 loop: CASSPDRVNQPQHF. In DNA form, the CDR3 reads TGTGCCAGCTCCCCGGACAGGGTCAATCAGCCCCAGCATTTT.

The CDR3 coding sequence is TGTGCCACCAGCAGAGAGGCGGGACTAGCGCAAGAGACCCAGTACTTC. Protein product: CATSREAGLAQETQYF. The V gene is TRBV15, the J gene TRBJ2-5; 10 nucleotides line up with TRBD2. The CDR3 totals 16 residues. The trim removed 0 bases at V and 2 bases at J, leaving 3 bases unmatched. CDR1 LNHNV and CDR2 YYDKDF come from the germline V gene (reference sequence).

The chain carries TRBV5-1 and TRBJ2-1; D not certain. CDR3 size: 14 residues. The V end was cut by 0 bases, the J end by 2 bases, with 6 bases between. The germline CDR1 and CDR2 sequences are SGHRS and YFSETQ. Here the CDR3 DNA reads TGCGCCAGCAGCTTGGAGCCTACCTACAATGAGCAGTTCTTC. This translates into CASSLEPTYNEQFF.

J is TRBJ2-3 and V is TRBV27; a weak D match, TRBD1 (6 bases). V was clipped by 7 bases and J by 7 bases, with 15 bases between them. This CDR3 has 13 residues. The V gene's germline CDR1 is MNHEY and CDR2 SMNVEV (reference sequence). The CDR3 DNA sequence: TGTGCCAGCACTTCATCCAGGGGCTATACGCAGTATTTT. It encodes CASTSSRGYTQYF.

This chain links TRBV6-5 with TRBJ2-6; 8 nucleotides match TRBD2. The CDR3 is 15 amino acids. Trimming cost V 6 bases and J 2 bases; bases outside gene matches: 3. CDR1 and CDR2 (germline): MNHEY, SVGAGI. The CDR3 protein is CASSRLATGANVLTF. DNA of the CDR3: TGTGCCAGCAGCCGACTAGCGACTGGGGCCAACGTCCTGACTTTC.

The chain carries TRBV30 and TRBJ1-2; 7 bases are a match to TRBD1. With 5 bases clipped from V and 7 bases from J, the junction kept 13 bases outside the gene matches. This CDR3 has 14 residues. CDR1 and CDR2 from the germline V gene are GTSNPN and SVGIG (reference sequence). The CDR3 DNA reads TGTGCCTGGTCCGTAAGGGGGCGCGATGGTGGCTACACCTTC. Translation: CAWSVRGRDGGYTF. Full variable domain (rest looked up from reference TRBV30 and TRBJ1-2): SQTIHQWPATLVQPVGSPLSLECTVEGTSNPNLYWYRQAAGRGLQLLFYSVGIGQISSEVPQNLSASRPQDRQFILSSKKLLLSDSGFYLCAWSVRGRDGGYTFGSGTRLTVV.

The CDR3 DNA reads as TGTGCCAGCAGTACTGGGGGGAGAGAAAAAGCTTTCTTT. The encoded protein is CASSTGGREKAFF. The J gene is TRBJ1-1, the V gene TRBV6-5; D might be TRBD1 (5 bases). The CDR3 totals 13 residues. Trimming stripped 5 bases from V and 9 bases from J, with 16 bases between. Germline V gene lookup returns CDR1 MNHEY and CDR2 SVGAGI.

The J gene is TRBJ2-7, the V gene TRBV30; 7 bases match TRBD1. The CDR3 has 12 residues. V lost 3 bases, J lost 3 bases, and 2 bases stayed unmatched. Germline values: CDR1 GTSNPN, CDR2 SVGIG (reference sequence). Written as DNA, the CDR3 is TGTGCCTGGAGCCCAGGGGGCTACGAGCAGTACTTC. This encodes CAWSPGGYEQYF.

The chain links TRBV7-2 to TRBJ2-1; TRBD2 might be the D (6 bases). The germline V and J ends were trimmed by 0 bases and 9 bases, with 12 bases remaining between them. The CDR3 is 14 residues long. Germline V CDR1 and CDR2: SGHTA, FQGNSA. CDR3 bases: TGTGCCAGCAGCTTAGCACTAGCAGACGGTGAGCAGTTCTTC. This gives the protein CASSLALADGEQFF.

The V gene is TRBV5-4, the J gene TRBJ2-4; no definite D call. From germline, CDR1 is SGHNT and CDR2 YYREEE (reference sequence). V lost 4 bases and J lost 9, with 17 bases in between. This CDR3 is 14 amino acids long. The CDR3 is CASSPGGRVGIQYF. The CDR3 DNA reads TGTGCCAGCAGCCCGGGTGGCCGTGTGGGCATTCAGTACTTC.

The V and J genes are TRBV19 and TRBJ1-1; 11 bases are shared with TRBD1. The trim removed 6 bases at V and 2 bases at J, leaving 2 bases unmatched. The CDR3 is 14 residues long. Germline CDR1 LNHDA, CDR2 SQIVND (reference sequence). The CDR3 nucleotides read TGTGCCAGTAGCCGGACAGGGGGCAACACTGAAGCTTTCTTT. It encodes CASSRTGGNTEAFF. The whole variable domain, filled in from reference TRBV19 and TRBJ1-1, reads DGGITQSPKYLFRKEGQNVTLSCEQNLNHDAMYWYRQDPGQGLRLIYYSQIVNDFQKGDIAEGYSVSREKKESFPLTVTSAQKNPTAFYLCASSRTGGNTEAFFGQGTRLTVV.

This clone has just one count. The V call is TRBV18, the J call TRBJ1-6, with 11 positions matching TRBD1. Trimming cost V 5 bases and J 7 bases; bases outside gene matches: 7. The germline V gene has CDR1 KGHSH and CDR2 LQKENI. There are 16 residues in the CDR3. CDR3 nucleotides: TGTGCCAGCTCAGGACGGGACAGGGGGGTGAATTCACCCCTCCACTTT. As protein: CASSGRDRGVNSPLHF. Drawing the rest from reference TRBV18 and TRBJ1-6, the complete variable domain is NAGVMQNPRHLVRRRGQEARLRCSPMKGHSHVYWYRQLPEEGLKFMVYLQKENIIDESGMPKERFSAEFPKEGPSILRIQQVVRGDSAAYFCASSGRDRGVNSPLHFGNGTRLTVT.

The rearrangement joins TRBV5-1 to TRBJ2-1, with D maybe TRBD2 (6 bases). The CDR3 sequence is 22 residues long. Germline CDR1 reads SGHRS; CDR2 reads YFSETQ. V was pared by 0 bases and J by 4 bases, with 32 bases between. CDR3 DNA: TGCGCCAGCAGCTTGGTGGGTAGCCTCCGAACACCCGGAGGGCCTTTGTACAATGAGCAGTTCTTC. Translation gives CASSLVGSLRTPGGPLYNEQFF.

CDR3 loop: CASSSDWIQETQYF. DNA of the CDR3: TGTGCCAGCAGCTCTGACTGGATTCAAGAGACCCAGTACTTC. This sequence joins TRBV7-2 and TRBJ2-5, with D uncertain. The CDR3 covers 14 residues. Per germline, CDR1 SGHTA and CDR2 FQGNSA. The ends were cut back, 4 bases at V and 2 bases at J, with 11 bases in the middle.

The genes are TRBV11-1 and TRBJ1-4; 8 bases fit TRBD1. Germline lookup yields CDR1 SGHAT and CDR2 FQDESV (reference sequence). The V segment lost 4 bases and the J segment 5 bases; nucleotides outside the gene matches: 3. The CDR3 contains 14 residues. The CDR3 region has the DNA TGTGCCAGCAGCTCGACAGGGGCGAATGAAAAACTGTTTTTT. It yields the protein CASSSTGANEKLFF.

The chain uses TRBV11-1 and TRBJ2-2, with 7 positions matching TRBD1. The length of the CDR3 is 15 residues. Germline V gene data show CDR1 as SGHAT and CDR2 as FQDESV (reference sequence). The ends lost 4 bases at V and 5 bases at J; junction bases unmatched: 7. The CDR3 DNA reads TGTGCCAGCAGCTCACGCGACAGGGCTACCGGGGAGCTGTTTTTT. It encodes CASSSRDRATGELFF.

This clone occurred once. This rearrangement joins TRBV4-2 to TRBJ2-2, with 14 bases lining up with TRBD2. The CDR3 covers 18 residues. V lost 4 bases and J lost 3; bases outside the gene matches: 7. Germline CDR1 reads LGHNA; CDR2 reads YNFKEQ. The CDR3 reads CASSRGTSGSVDTGELFF. The CDR3 nucleotides are TGTGCCAGCAGCCGGGGGACTAGCGGGAGTGTTGACACCGGGGAGCTGTTTTTT.

This clone appeared a few times. V usage is TRBV7-9 and J usage is TRBJ2-5; unclear D gene. There are 12 residues in the CDR3. The V end lost 1 base, the J end lost 5 bases, and 5 bases lay between the germline ends. Germline CDR1 and CDR2: SEHNR and FQNEAQ (reference sequence). The CDR3 reads CASSLEQETQYF. The CDR3 bases are TGTGCCAGCAGCTTAGAACAGGAGACCCAGTACTTC.

The chain carries TRBV29-1 and TRBJ2-7; D may be TRBD1 (6 bases). V dropped 5 bases and J dropped 2 bases, with 13 bases sitting between them. The CDR3 contains 13 residues. Looked up from germline, CDR1 is SQVTM and CDR2 is ANQGSEA. This chain's CDR3 is CSVNTGSTYEQYF. In DNA, the CDR3 is TGCAGCGTTAACACAGGGTCCACCTACGAGCAGTACTTC.